This T cell receptor (beta chain) was obtained from a study of blood T cell repertoires in COVID-19. Study as a whole: COVID-19 samples from acute and convalescent phases originated in the United States, Italy and Spain. PBMCs, B-cell-depleted T cells, or T cells provided the cDNA or gDNA that made up the material.

Authors' data handling: Estimation of nucleated cell counts was performed using reference gene primer amplification. The repertoire was sequenced with immunoSEQ multiplex PCR; TCRdb's copy has only in-frame clones and lacks some. The DNA gave D and trimming, while V, J and clone size come from that table. The repertoire holds tens of thousands of clones, approximately 83% seen once, with more than 1.4% in the top ten. Only one count was recorded for this clone. Germline V gene sequence: CDR1 GTSNPN, CDR2 SVGIG (reference sequence). Trimming took 1 base from V and 9 from J; bases not matched to a gene: 14. The CDR3 sequence is 16 residues long.

Material: peripheral blood. This receptor was taken from a woman in her fifties or sixties with acute or convalescent COVID-19. The J gene is TRBJ2-1, the V gene TRBV30; 8 bases match TRBD2. CDR3 in DNA: TGTGCCTGGAGTGGGATAGCGGGAATCGCGTATGGTGAGCAGTTCTTC. Translation gives CAWSGIAGIAYGEQFF.